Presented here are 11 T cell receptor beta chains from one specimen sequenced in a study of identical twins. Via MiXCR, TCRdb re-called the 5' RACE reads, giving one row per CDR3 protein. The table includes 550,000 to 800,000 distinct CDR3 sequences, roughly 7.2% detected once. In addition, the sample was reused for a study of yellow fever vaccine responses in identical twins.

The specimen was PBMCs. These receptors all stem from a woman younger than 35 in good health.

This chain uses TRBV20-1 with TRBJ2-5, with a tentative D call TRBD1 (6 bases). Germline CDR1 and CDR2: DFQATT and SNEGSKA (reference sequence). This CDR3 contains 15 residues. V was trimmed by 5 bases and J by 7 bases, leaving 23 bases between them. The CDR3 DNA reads TGCAGTGCTCGGCCCGGACAGTTTGACAGTGGGACCCAGTACTTC. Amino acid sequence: CSARPGQFDSGTQYF.

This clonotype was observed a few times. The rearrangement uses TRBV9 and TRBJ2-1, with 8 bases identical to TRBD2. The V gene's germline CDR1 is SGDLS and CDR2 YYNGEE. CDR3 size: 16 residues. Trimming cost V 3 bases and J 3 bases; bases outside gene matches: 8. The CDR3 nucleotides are TGTGCCAGCAGCGGGTCTATAGCGGGAAACTACAATGAGCAGTTCTTC. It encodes CASSGSIAGNYNEQFF.

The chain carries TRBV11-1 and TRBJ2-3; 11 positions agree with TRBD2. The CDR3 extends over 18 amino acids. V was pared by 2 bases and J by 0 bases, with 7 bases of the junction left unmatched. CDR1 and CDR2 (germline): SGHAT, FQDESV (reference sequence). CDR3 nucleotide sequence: TGTGCCAGCAGCTTAAGACTAGCGGGATCGTCTAGCACAGATACGCAGTATTTT. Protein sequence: CASSLRLAGSSSTDTQYF.

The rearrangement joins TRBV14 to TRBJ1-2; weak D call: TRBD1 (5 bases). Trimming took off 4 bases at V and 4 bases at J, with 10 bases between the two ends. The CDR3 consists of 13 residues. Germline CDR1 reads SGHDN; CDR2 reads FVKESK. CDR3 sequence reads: CASSPGRFYGYTF. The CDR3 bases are TGTGCCAGCAGCCCGGGACGGTTCTATGGCTACACCTTC.

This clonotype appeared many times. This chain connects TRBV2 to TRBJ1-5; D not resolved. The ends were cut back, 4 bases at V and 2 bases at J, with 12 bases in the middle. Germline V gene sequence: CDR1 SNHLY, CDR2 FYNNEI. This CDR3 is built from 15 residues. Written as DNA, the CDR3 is TGTGCCAGCAGTGTTTCGACAATGGGCAATCAGCCCCAGCATTTT. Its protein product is CASSVSTMGNQPQHF.

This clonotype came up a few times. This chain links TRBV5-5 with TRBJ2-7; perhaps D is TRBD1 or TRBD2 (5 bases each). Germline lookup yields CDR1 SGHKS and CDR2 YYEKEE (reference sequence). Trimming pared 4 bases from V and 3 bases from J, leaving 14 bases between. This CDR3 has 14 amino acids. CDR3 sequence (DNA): TGTGCCAGCAGCCCCCGTCTGGGGGACTACGAGCAGTACTTC. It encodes CASSPRLGDYEQYF.

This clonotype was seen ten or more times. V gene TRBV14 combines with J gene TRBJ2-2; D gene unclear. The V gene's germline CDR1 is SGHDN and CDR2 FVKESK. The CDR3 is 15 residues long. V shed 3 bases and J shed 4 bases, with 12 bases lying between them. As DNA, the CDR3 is TGTGCCAGCAGCCATCAATCAGTTGGCACCGGGGAGCTGTTTTTT. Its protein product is CASSHQSVGTGELFF.

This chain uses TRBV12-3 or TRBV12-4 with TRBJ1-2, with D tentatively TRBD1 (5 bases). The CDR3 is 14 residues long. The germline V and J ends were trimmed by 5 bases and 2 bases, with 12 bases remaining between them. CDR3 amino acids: CASSPAQANYGYTF. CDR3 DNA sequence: TGTGCCAGCAGTCCCGCACAGGCCAACTATGGCTACACCTTC.

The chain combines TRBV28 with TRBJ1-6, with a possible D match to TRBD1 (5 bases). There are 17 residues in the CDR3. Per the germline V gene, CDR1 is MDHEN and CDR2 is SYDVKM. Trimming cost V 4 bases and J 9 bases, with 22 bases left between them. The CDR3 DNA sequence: TGTGCCAGCAGTTCGAACAAGGACGGACAACGGGGTTCACCCCTCCACTTT. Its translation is CASSSNKDGQRGSPLHF.

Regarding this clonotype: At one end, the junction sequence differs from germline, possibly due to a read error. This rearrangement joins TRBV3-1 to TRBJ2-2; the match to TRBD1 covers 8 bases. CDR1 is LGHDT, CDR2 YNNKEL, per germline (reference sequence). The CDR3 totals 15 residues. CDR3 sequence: CASRQRQGNAGELFF. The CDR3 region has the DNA TGTGCCAGCAGGCAACGACAGGGGAACGCCGGGGAGCTGTTTTTT.

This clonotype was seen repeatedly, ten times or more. CDR3 amino acids: CASSRWDRVNYGYTF. The DNA of the CDR3 is TGTGCCAGCAGTCGATGGGACAGGGTTAACTATGGCTACACCTTC. The gene calls are TRBV12-3 or TRBV12-4 and TRBJ1-2; 9 bases are shared with TRBD1. The V gene end was trimmed by 5 bases and the J gene end by 1 base; junction bases not matched to a gene: 5. The CDR3 sequence is 15 residues long.